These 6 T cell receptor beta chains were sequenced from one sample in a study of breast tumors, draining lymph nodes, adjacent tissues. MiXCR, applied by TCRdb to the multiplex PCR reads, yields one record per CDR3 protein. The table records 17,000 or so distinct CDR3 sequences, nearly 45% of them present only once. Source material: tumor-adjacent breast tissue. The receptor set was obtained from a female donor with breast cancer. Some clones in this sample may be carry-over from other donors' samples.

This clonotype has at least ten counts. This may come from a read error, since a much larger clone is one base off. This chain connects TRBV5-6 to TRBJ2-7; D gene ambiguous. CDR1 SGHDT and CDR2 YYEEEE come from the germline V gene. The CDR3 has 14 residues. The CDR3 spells CAGSLFHSYYEQYF. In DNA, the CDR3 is TGTGCCGGCAGCTTGTTTCATTCCTACTACGAGCAGTACTTC.

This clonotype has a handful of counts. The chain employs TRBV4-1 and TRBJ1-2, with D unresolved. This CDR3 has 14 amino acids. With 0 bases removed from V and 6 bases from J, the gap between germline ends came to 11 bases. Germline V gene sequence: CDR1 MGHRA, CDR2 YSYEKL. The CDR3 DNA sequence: TGCGCCAGCAGCCAAGATCCGGGGTCTCATGGCTACACCTTC. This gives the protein CASSQDPGSHGYTF.

The CDR3 nucleotides are TGTGCCACGACAGGGGGATCCTACAATGAGCAGTTCTTC. Translating it yields CATTGGSYNEQFF. The genes are TRBV10-3 and TRBJ2-1, with 9 bases aligning to TRBD1. The trim removed 10 bases at V and 1 base at J, leaving 2 bases unmatched. The CDR3 extends over 13 amino acids. Germline V gene sequence: CDR1 ENHRY, CDR2 SYGVKD.

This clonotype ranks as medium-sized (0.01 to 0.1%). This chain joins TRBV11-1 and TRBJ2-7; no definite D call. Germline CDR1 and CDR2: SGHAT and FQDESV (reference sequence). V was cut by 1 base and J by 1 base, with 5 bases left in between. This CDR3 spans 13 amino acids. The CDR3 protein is CASSLGQSYEQYF. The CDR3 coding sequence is TGTGCCAGCAGCTTAGGGCAGTCCTACGAGCAGTACTTC.

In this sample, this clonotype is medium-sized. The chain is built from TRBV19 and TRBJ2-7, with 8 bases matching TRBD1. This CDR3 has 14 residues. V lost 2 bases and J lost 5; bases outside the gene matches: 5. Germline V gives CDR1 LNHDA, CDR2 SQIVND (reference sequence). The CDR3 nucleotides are TGTGCCAGTAGTATATATCCGGACAGGGACGAGCAGTACTTC. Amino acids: CASSIYPDRDEQYF.

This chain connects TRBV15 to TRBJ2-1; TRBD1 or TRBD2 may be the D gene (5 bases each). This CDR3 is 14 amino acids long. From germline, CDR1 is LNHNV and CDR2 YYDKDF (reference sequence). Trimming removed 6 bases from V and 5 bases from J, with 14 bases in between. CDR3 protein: CATRGTVGNNEQFF. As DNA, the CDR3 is TGTGCCACCAGAGGGACCGTGGGGAACAATGAGCAGTTCTTC.